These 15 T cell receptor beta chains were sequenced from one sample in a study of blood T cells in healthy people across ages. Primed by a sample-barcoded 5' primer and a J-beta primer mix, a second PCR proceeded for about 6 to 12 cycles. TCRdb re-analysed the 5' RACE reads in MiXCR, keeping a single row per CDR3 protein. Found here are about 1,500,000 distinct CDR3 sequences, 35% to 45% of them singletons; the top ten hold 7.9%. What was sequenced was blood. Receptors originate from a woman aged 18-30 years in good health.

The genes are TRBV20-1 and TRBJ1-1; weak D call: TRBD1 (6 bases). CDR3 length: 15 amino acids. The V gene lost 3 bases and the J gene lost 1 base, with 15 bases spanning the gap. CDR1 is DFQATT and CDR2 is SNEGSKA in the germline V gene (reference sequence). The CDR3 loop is CSARAQGRGNTEAFF. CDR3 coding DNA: TGCAGTGCTAGGGCACAGGGCCGGGGGAACACTGAAGCTTTCTTT.

The CDR3 region is CASSFHGSYEQYF. The CDR3 DNA is TGTGCCAGCAGTTTCCATGGGTCCTACGAGCAGTACTTC. V usage is TRBV27 and J usage is TRBJ2-7; the D is unclear. Between the trimmed V and J ends, which lost 3 bases and 1 base, there was a span of 7 bases. The CDR3 consists of 13 residues. The germline CDR1 and CDR2 sequences are MNHEY and SMNVEV (reference sequence).

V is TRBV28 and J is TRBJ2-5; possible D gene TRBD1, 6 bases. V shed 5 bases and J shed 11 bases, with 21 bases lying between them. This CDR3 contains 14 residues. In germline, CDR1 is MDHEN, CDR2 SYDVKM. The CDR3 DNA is TGTGCCAGCAGTCCACCTCAGGGGCAGGGTGAGCAGTACTTC. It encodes CASSPPQGQGEQYF.

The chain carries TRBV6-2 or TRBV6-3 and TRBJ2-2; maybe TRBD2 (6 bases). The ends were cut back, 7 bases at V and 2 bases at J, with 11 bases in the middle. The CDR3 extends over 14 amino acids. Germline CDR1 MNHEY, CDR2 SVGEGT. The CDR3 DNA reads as TGTGCCAGCAATCCGGGACTCAACACCGGGGAGCTGTTTTTT. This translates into CASNPGLNTGELFF.

CDR3 region: CASSRPGLFF. As DNA, the CDR3 is TGTGCCAGCAGCCGCCCGGGCCTGTTTTTT. V and J are TRBV13 and TRBJ1-4; the D is unclear. V shed 5 bases and J shed 14 bases, with 9 bases lying between them. CDR1 is PRHDT, CDR2 FYEKMQ, per germline (reference sequence). The length of the CDR3 is 10 residues. Full variable domain (missing parts from reference TRBV13 and TRBJ1-4): AAGVIQSPRHLIKEKRETATLKCYPIPRHDTVYWYQQGPGQDPQFLISFYEKMQSDKGSIPDRFSAQQFSDYHSELNMSSLELGDSALYFCASSRPGLFFGSGTQLSVL.

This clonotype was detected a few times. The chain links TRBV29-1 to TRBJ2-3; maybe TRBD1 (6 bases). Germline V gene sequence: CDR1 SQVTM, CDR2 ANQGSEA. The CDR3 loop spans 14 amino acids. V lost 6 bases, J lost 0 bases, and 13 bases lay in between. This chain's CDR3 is CSVETGFSTDTQYF. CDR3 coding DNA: TGCAGCGTCGAGACAGGTTTCAGCACAGATACGCAGTATTTT.

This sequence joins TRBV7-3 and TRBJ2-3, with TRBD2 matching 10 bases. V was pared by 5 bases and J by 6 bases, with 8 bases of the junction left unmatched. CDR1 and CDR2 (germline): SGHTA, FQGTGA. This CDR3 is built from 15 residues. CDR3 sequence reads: CASSPLAGLADTQYF. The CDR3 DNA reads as TGTGCCAGCAGCCCACTAGCGGGGTTGGCGGATACGCAGTATTTT.

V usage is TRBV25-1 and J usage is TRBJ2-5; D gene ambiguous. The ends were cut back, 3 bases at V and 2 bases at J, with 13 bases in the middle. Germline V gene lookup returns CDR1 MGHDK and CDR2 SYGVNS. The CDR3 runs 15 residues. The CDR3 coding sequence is TGTGCCAGCAGTGAGGGAACAGCCTATCAAGAGACCCAGTACTTC. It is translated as CASSEGTAYQETQYF. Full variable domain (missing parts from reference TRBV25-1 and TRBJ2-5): EADIYQTPRYLVIGTGKKITLECSQTMGHDKMYWYQQDPGMELHLIHYSYGVNSTEKGDLSSESTVSRIRTEHFPLTLESARPSHTSQYLCASSEGTAYQETQYFGPGTRLLVL.

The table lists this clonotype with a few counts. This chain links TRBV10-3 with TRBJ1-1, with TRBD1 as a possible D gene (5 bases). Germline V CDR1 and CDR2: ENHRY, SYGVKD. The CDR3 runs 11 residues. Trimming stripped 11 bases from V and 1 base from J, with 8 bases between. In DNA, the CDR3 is TGTGCCGTTAGGGGGAACACTGAAGCTTTCTTT. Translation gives CAVRGNTEAFF.

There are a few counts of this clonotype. CDR3 sequence: CASATGTGPKTQYF. The CDR3 bases are TGTGCCAGCGCAACCGGGACAGGGCCAAAGACCCAGTACTTC. V and J are TRBV18 and TRBJ2-5; 9 bases map to TRBD1. The ends lost 8 bases at V and 6 bases at J; junction bases unmatched: 10. Germline values: CDR1 KGHSH, CDR2 LQKENI. This CDR3 has 14 amino acids. Supplemented by reference TRBV18 and TRBJ2-5, the full variable domain reads NAGVMQNPRHLVRRRGQEARLRCSPMKGHSHVYWYRQLPEEGLKFMVYLQKENIIDESGMPKERFSAEFPKEGPSILRIQQVVRGDSAAYFCASATGTGPKTQYFGPGTRLLVL.

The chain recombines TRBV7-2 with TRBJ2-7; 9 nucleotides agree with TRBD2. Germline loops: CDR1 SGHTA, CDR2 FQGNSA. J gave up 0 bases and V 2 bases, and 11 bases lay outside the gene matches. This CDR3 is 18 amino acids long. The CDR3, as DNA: TGTGCCAGCAGCTTACACTCCCCTTCGACTAGCGGCTCCTACGAGCAGTACTTC. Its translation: CASSLHSPSTSGSYEQYF.

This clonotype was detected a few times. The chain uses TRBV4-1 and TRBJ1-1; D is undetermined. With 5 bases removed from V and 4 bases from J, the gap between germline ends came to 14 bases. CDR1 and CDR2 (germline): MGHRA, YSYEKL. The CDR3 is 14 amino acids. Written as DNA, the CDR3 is TGCGCCAGCAGCGGAATTTTACGGGGCACTGAAGCTTTCTTT. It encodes CASSGILRGTEAFF.

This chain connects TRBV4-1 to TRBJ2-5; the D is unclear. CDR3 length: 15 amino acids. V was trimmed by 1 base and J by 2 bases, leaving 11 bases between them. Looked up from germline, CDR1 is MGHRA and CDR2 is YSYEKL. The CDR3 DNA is TGCGCCAGCAGCCAAGTGGGCTCAAAACAAGAGACCCAGTACTTC. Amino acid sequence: CASSQVGSKQETQYF.

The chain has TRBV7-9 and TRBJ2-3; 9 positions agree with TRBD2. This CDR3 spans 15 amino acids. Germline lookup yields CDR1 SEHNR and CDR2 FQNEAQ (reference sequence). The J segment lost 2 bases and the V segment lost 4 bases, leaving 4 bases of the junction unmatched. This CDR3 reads CASSYIAGVTDTQYF. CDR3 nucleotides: TGTGCCAGCAGCTACATAGCGGGGGTCACAGATACGCAGTATTTT. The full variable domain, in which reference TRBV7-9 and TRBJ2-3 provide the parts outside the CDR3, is DTGVSQNPRHKITKRGQNVTFRCDPISEHNRLYWYRQTLGQGPEFLTYFQNEAQLEKSRLLSDRFSAERPKGSFSTLEIQRTEQGDSAMYLCASSYIAGVTDTQYFGPGTRLTVL.

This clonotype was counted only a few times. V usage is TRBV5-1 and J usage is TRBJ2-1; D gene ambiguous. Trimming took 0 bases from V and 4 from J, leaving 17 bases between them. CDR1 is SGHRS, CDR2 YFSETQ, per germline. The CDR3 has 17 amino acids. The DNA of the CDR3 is TGCGCCAGCAGCTTGGCCCTTTCGGCTTCAACGTACAATGAGCAGTTCTTC. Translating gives CASSLALSASTYNEQFF.